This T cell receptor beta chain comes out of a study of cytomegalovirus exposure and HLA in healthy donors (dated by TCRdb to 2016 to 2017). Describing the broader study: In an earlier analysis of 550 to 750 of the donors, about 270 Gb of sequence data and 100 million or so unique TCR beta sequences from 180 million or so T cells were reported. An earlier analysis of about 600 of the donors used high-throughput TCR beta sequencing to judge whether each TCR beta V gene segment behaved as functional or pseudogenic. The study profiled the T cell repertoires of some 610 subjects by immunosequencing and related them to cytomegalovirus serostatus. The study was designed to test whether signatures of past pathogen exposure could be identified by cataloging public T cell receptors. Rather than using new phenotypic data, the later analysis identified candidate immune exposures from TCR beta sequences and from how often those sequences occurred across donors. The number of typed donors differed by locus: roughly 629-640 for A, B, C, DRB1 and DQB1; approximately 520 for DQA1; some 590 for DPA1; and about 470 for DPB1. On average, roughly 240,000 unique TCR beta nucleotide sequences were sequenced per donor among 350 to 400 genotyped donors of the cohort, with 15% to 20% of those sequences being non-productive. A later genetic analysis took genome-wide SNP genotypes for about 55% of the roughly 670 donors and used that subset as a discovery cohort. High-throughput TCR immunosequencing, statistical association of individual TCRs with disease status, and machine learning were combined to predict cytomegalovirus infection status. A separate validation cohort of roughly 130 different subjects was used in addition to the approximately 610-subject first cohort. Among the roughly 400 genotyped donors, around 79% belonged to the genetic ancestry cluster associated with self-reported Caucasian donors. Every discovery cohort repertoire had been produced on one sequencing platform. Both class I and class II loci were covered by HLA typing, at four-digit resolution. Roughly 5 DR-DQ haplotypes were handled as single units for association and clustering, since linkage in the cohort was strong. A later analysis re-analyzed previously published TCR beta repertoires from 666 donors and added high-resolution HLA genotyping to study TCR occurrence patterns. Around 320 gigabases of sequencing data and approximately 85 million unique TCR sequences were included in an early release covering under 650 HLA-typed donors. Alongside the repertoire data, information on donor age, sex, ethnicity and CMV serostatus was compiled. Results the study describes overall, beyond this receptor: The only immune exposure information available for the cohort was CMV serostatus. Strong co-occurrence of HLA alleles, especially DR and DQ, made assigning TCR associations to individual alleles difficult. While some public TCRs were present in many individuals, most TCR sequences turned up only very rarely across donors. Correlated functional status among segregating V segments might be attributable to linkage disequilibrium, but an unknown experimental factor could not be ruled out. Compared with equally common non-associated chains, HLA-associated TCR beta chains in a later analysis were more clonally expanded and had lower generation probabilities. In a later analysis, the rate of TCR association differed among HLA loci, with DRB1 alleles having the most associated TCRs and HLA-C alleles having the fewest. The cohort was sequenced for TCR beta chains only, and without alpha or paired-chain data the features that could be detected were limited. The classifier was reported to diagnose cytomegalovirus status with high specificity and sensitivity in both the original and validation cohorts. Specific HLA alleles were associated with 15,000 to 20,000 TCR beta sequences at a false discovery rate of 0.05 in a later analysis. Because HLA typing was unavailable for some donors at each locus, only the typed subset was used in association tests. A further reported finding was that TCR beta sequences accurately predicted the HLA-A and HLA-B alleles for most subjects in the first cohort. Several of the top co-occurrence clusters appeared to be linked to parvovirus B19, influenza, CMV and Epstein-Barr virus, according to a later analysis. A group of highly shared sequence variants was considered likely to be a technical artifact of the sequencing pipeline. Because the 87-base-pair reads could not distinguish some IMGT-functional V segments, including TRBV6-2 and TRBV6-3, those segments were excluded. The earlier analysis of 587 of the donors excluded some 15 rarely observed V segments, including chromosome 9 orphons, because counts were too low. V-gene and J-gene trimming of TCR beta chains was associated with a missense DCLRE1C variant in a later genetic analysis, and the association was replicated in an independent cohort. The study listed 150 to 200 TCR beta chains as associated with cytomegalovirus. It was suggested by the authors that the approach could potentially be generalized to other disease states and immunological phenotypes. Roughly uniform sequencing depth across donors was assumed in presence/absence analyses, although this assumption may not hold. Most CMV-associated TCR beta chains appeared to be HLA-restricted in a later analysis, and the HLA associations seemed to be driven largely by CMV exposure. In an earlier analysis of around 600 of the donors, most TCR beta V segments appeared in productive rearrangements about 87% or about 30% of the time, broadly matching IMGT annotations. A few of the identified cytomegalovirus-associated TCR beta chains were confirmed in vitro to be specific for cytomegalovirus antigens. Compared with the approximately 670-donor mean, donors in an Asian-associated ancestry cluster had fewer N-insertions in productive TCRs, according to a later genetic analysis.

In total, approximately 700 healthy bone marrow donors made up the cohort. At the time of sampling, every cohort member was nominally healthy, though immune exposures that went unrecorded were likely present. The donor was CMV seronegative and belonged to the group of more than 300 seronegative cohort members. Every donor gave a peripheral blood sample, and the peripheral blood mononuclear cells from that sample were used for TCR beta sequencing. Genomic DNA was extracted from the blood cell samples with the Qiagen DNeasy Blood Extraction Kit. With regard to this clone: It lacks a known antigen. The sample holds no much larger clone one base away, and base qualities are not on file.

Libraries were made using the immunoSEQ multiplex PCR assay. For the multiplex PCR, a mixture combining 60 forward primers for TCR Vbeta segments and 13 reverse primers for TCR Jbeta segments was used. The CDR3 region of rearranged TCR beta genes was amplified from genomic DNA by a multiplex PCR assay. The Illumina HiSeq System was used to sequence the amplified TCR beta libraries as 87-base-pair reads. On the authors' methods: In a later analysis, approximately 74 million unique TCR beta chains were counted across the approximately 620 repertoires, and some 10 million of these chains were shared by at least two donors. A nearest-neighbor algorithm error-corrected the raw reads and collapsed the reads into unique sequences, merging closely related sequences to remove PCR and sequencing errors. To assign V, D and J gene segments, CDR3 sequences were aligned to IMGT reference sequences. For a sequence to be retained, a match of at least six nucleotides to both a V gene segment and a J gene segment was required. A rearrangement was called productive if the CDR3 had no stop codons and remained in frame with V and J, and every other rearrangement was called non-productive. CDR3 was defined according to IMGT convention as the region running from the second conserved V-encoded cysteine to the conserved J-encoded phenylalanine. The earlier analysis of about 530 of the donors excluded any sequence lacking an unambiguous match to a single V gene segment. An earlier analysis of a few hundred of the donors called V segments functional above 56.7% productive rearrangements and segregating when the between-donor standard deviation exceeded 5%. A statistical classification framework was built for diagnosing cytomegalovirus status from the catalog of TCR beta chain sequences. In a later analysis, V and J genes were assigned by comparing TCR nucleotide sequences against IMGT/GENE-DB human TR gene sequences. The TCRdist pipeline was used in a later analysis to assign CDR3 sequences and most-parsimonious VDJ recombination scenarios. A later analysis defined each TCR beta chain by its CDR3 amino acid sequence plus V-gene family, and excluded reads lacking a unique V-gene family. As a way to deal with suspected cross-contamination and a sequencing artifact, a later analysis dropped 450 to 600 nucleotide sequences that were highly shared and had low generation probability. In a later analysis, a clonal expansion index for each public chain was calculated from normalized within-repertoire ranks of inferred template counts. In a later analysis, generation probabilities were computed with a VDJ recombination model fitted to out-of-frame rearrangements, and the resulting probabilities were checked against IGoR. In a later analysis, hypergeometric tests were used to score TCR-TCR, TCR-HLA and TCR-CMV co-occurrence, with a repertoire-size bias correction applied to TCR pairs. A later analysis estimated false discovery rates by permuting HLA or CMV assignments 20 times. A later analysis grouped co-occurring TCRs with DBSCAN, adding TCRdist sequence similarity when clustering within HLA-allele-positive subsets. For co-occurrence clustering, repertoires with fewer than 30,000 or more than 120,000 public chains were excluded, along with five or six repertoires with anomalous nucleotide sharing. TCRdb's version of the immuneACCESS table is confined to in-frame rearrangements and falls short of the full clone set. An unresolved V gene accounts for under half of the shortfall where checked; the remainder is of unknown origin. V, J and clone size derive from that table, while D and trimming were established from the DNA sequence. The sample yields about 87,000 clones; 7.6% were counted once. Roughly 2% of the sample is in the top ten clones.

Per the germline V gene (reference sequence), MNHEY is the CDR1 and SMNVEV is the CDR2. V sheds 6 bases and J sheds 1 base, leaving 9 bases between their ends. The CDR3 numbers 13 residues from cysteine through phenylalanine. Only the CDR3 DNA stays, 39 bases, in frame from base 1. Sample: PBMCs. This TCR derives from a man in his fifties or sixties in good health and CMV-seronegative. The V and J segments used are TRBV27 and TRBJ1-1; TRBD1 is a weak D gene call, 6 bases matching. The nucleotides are TGTGCCAGCAGAAAGACAGGGAACACTGAAGCTTTCTTT. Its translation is CASRKTGNTEAFF.